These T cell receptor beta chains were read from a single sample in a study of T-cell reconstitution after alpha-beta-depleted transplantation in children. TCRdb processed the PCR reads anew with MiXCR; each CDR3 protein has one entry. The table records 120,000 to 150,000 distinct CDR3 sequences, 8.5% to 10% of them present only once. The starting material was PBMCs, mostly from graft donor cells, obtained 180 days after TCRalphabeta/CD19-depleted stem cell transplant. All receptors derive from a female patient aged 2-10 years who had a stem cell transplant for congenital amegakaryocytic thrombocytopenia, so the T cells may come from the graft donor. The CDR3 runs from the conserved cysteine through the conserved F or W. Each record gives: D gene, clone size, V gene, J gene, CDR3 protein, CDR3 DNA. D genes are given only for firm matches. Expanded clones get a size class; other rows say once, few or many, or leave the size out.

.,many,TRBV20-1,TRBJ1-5,CSARRDGEGGQPQHF,TGCAGTGCTAGAAGGGACGGGGAGGGGGGTCAGCCCCAGCATTTT
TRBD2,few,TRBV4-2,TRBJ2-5,CASSQVSGGAETQYF,TGTGCCAGCAGCCAAGTTAGCGGGGGGGCCGAGACCCAGTACTTC
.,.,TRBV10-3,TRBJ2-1,CASAGAGQYNEQFF,TGTGCCAGCGCGGGGGCAGGGCAATACAATGAGCAGTTCTTC
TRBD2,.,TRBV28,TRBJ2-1,CASSLSGLAGLLQFF,TGTGCCAGCAGTTTATCGGGACTAGCGGGACTTTTGCAGTTCTTC
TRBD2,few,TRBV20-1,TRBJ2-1,CSAREDPSGWLEQFF,TGCAGTGCTAGAGAAGATCCTAGCGGGTGGCTTGAGCAGTTCTTC
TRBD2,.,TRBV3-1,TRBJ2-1,CATCQGRITSGLGGNEQFF,TGTGCCACCTGCCAAGGTCGGATAACTAGCGGGCTTGGGGGCAATGAGCAGTTCTTC
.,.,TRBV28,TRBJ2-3,CASSFLGGNTDTQYF,TGTGCCAGCAGTTTCCTGGGGGGAAACACAGATACGCAGTATTTT
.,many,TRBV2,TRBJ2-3,CASSMGGPSTDTQYF,TGTGCCAGCAGTATGGGGGGCCCCAGCACAGATACGCAGTATTTT
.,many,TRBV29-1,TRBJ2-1,CSVDGDNEQFF,TGCAGCGTTGACGGGGATAATGAGCAGTTCTTC
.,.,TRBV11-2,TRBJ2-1,CASSRVFTNEHFF,TGTGCCAGCAGCCGGGTATTTACAAATGAGCATTTCTTC
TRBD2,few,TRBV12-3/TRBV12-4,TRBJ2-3,CASSKTSGKRDTQYF,TGTGCCAGCAGTAAGACTAGCGGGAAGAGAGATACGCAGTATTTT
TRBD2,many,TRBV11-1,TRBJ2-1,CASSLGTSDNEQFF,TGTGCCAGCAGCTTAGGGACTAGCGACAATGAGCAGTTCTTC
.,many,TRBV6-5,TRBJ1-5,CASSYDRLDQPQHF,TGTGCCAGCAGCTATGACAGACTAGATCAGCCCCAGCATTTT
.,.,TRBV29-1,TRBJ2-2,CSVGLGPGELFF,TGCAGCGTTGGACTCGGGCCCGGGGAGCTGTTTTTT
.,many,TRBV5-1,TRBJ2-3,CASSLVPPQPAADTQYF,TGCGCCAGCAGCTTGGTACCTCCCCAGCCGGCCGCAGATACGCAGTATTTT
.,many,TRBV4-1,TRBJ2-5,CASSQGARAGETQYF,TGCGCCAGCAGCCAAGGCGCCCGCGCGGGGGAGACCCAGTACTTC
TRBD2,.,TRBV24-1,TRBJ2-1,CATSGSGRVSYNEQFF,TGTGCCACCAGTGGTAGCGGGAGGGTATCCTACAATGAGCAGTTCTTC
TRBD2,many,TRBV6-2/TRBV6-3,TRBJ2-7,CASSGLAGSYEQYF,TGTGCCAGCAGCGGACTAGCGGGGTCCTACGAGCAGTACTTC
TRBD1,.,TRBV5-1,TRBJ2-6,CATTYRPGQGFFGANVLTF,TGCGCCACGACGTACCGGCCGGGACAGGGATTCTTTGGGGCCAACGTCCTGACTTTC
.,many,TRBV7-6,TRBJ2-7,CASSLEAGFEQYF,TGTGCCAGCAGCTTAGAGGCGGGGTTCGAGCAGTACTTC
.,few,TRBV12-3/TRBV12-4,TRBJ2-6,CASILSSGANVLTF,TGTGCCAGTATTCTCTCCTCTGGGGCCAACGTCCTGACTTTC
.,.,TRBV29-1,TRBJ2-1,CSVVGSRERTVYNEQFF,TGCAGCGTTGTGGGGTCAAGGGAGCGGACCGTATACAATGAGCAGTTCTTC
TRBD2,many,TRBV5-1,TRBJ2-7,CASSLLGVSGTFTYEQYF,TGCGCCAGCAGCTTGTTAGGTGTTAGCGGGACCTTCACCTACGAGCAGTACTTC
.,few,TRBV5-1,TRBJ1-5,CASSPVQGKHQPQHF,TGCGCCAGCAGCCCCGTCCAGGGGAAACATCAGCCCCAGCATTTT
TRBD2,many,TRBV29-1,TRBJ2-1,CSVEPPSGRAVYYNEQFF,TGCAGCGTTGAACCCCCTAGCGGGAGGGCCGTCTACTACAATGAGCAGTTCTTC
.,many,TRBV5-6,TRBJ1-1,CASSLPGANTEAFF,TGTGCCAGCAGCCTGCCCGGGGCGAACACTGAAGCTTTCTTT
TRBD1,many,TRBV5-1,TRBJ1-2,CASSLGTGRFDHGYTF,TGCGCCAGCAGCTTGGGGACAGGGAGGTTTGACCATGGCTACACCTTC
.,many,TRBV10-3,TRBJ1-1,CAISESRRSTEAFF,TGTGCCATCAGTGAATCTAGACGGTCCACTGAAGCTTTCTTT
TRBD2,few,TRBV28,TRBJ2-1,CASRPSWRGAKKSSYNEQFF,TGTGCCAGCAGGCCCTCTTGGCGGGGGGCAAAAAAGAGCTCCTACAATGAGCAGTTCTTC
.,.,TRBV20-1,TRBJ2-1,CSARAPEGLDEQFF,TGCAGTGCTAGGGCCCCCGAAGGCCTCGATGAGCAGTTCTTC
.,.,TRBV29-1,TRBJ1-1,CSVGAGSKAFF,TGCAGCGTTGGGGCTGGTTCCAAAGCTTTCTTT
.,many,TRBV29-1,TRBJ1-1,CSVEDILRSDTEAFF,TGCAGCGTTGAAGACATACTTAGGTCGGACACTGAAGCTTTCTTT
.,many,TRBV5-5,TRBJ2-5,CASSQNLVGTQYF,TGTGCCAGCAGCCAAAACCTGGTGGGGACCCAGTACTTC
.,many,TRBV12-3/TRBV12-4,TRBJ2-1,CASSSWGNEQFF,TGTGCCAGCAGTTCCTGGGGGAATGAGCAGTTCTTC
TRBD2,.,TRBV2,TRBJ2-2,CASSAIAGALGELFF,TGTGCCAGCAGTGCCATAGCGGGAGCCCTCGGGGAGCTGTTTTTT
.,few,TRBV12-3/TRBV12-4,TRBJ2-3,CASRGQSSGDTQYF,TGTGCCAGCAGAGGACAGTCATCGGGAGATACGCAGTATTTT